The 14 T cell receptor beta chains presented below share a single source sample, sequenced in a study of T cells in women clearing cervical HPV infection. The assay was immunoSEQ multiplex PCR, and TCRdb's table has in-frame clones only and misses some. This sample carries 20,000 to 25,000 clones, with about 2.5% going to the ten biggest clones. The sample comprised blood buffy coat. The receptors here all came from a woman between 18 and 70 years old with a cervical HPV16 infection that either progressed to CIN3+ or cleared (not recorded which).

In the case of this clone: The read ends 3 residues before the CDR3 terminus; that terminus is restored from the germline J gene. The V call is TRBV19, the J call TRBJ1-1; no reliable D call. Germline-derived CDR1 and CDR2 are LNHDA and SQIVND (reference sequence). CDR3 length: 12 amino acids. Incomplete CDR3 DNA: TGTGCCAGTAGTAAGGTGGTCTCCGAA. This encodes CASSKVVSE. In full, the CDR3 reads CASSKVVSEAFF.

On this clone itself: With the read ending 3 residues before the CDR3 end, the germline J gene is used to fill in that end. The rearrangement links TRBV20-1 to TRBJ2-1, with D maybe TRBD2 (6 bases). The CDR3 is made up of 14 amino acids. The V end lost 6 bases, the J end lost 1 base, and 13 bases lay between the germline ends. The germline V gene has CDR1 DFQATT and CDR2 SNEGSKA (reference sequence). The part of the CDR3 DNA that was read is TGCAGTGCCCTGAGACTAGGGTCCTACAATGAG. It specifies CSALRLGSYNE. The whole CDR3 reads CSALRLGSYNEQFF.

Concerning this clone itself: Read data end 3 residues before the CDR3 end; the end is taken from the germline J gene. The chain combines TRBV18 with TRBJ2-5, with TRBD2 as a possible D gene (6 bases). V gave up 5 bases and J gave up 5 bases, with 15 bases separating them. The CDR3 spans 14 residues. The germline gives CDR1 KGHSH, CDR2 LQKENI. The sequenced CDR3 bases are TGTGCCAGCTCATCCGAACTAGCAGGGGAGACC. This translates into CASSSELAGET. The CDR3, in full, reads CASSSELAGETQYF.

Concerning this clone: From the germline J gene comes the end of the CDR3, since the read stops 3 residues before it. V and J are TRBV7-7 and TRBJ2-3, with 7 bases that match TRBD2. The germline V gene has CDR1 SSHAT and CDR2 FNYEAQ (reference sequence). The CDR3 covers 15 residues. The part of the CDR3 DNA that was read is TGTGCCAGCAGCCCGCGGGGGACGTACCAAGAGACG. It encodes CASSPRGTYQET. The entire CDR3 is CASSPRGTYQETQYF.

As for this clone: The read falls 3 residues short of the CDR3 end, and the missing part is taken from the germline J gene. J is TRBJ1-4 and V is TRBV7-9; D is unresolved. The V end lost 5 bases, the J end lost 6 bases, and 7 bases lay between the germline ends. Germline CDR1 SEHNR, CDR2 FQNEAQ (reference sequence). CDR3 length: 12 residues. The covered CDR3 bases are TGTGCCAGCAGCCCCCCAGATGAAAAA. Protein: CASSPPDEK. The CDR3 reads in full as CASSPPDEKLFF.

As concerns this clone: The CDR3 goes on 3 residues after the read ends, and that part is filled in from the germline J gene. V usage is TRBV18 and J usage is TRBJ1-2; 8 positions agree with TRBD1. The V gene end was trimmed by 3 bases and the J gene end by 1 base; junction bases not matched to a gene: 10. CDR3 length equals 17 residues. CDR1 KGHSH and CDR2 LQKENI come from the germline V gene. The part of the CDR3 DNA that was read is TGTGCCAGCTCACCTACCCCGACAGGGGAAAGTAACTATGGC. Its translation is CASSPTPTGESNYG. The full CDR3 reads CASSPTPTGESNYGYTF.

The sequenced CDR3 bases are TGCAGTGCTCCCAGCGCGAACACCGGGGAG. Protein sequence: CSAPSANTGE. The whole CDR3 protein reads CSAPSANTGELFF. The J gene is TRBJ2-2, the V gene TRBV20-1; no clear D gene. From the germline J gene comes the end of the CDR3, since the read stops 3 residues before it. Trimming removed 5 bases from V and 0 bases from J, with 7 bases in between. The germline gives CDR1 DFQATT, CDR2 SNEGSKA (reference sequence). The CDR3 covers 13 residues.

With respect to this clone: The CDR3 end falls 3 residues outside the read, so it is completed with the germline J gene. This chain uses TRBV20-1 with TRBJ2-3; TRBD2 matches at 8 bases. This CDR3 is 15 amino acids long. CDR1 DFQATT and CDR2 SNEGSKA come from the germline V gene (reference sequence). The DNA read from the CDR3 is TGCAGTGCTAGAGGCGGGGGGATTGGCAATCAGCCG. Its translation: CSARGGGIGNQP. The CDR3, in full, reads CSARGGGIGNQPQYF.

Concerning this clone itself: The read comes to an end 3 residues before the CDR3 does, leaving the germline J gene to fill in the end. The V gene is TRBV14, the J gene TRBJ2-6; D may match TRBD1 or TRBD2 (5 bases each). Germline-derived CDR1 and CDR2 are SGHDN and FVKESK. The CDR3 runs to 19 residues. V lost 3 bases and J 4 bases, leaving 22 bases between the germline ends. CDR3 region: CASSQWWTRGRTGANVLTF. The sequenced CDR3 bases are TGTGCCAGCAGCCAGTGGTGGACGAGGGGCCGGACAGGGGCCAACGTC.

For this clone: The read ends 3 residues shy of where the CDR3 ends; the end is completed using the germline J gene. This chain links TRBV7-9 with TRBJ1-2; D is unresolved. This CDR3 has 13 amino acids. Germline loops: CDR1 SEHNR, CDR2 FQNEAQ (reference sequence). CDR3 loop: CASSANSGDTYTF. The part of the CDR3 DNA that was read is TGTGCCAGCAGCGCTAACTCCGGGGATACC.

Concerning this clone: The CDR3 is cut off 3 residues early in the read; its end comes from the germline J gene. The chain combines TRBV7-9 with TRBJ2-1; 10 bases are shared with TRBD2. The CDR3 totals 15 residues. With 7 bases clipped from V and 0 bases from J, the junction kept 3 bases outside the gene matches. CDR1 is SEHNR and CDR2 is FQNEAQ in the germline V gene (reference sequence). The covered CDR3 bases are TGTGCCAGCAAACCTAGCGGGAGCTCCTACAATGAG. Translated, it gives CASKPSGSSYNE. Given in full, the CDR3 is CASKPSGSSYNEQFF. The full variable domain, completed using reference TRBV7-9 and TRBJ2-1, is DTGVSQNPRHKITKRGQNVTFRCDPISEHNRLYWYRQTLGQGPEFLTYFQNEAQLEKSRLLSDRFSAERPKGSFSTLEIQRTEQGDSAMYLCASKPSGSSYNEQFFGPGTRLTVL.

On this clone itself: The CDR3 goes on 3 residues after the read ends, and that part is filled in from the germline J gene. V gene TRBV2 combines with J gene TRBJ2-7; the match to TRBD2 covers 8 bases. CDR3 length equals 14 residues. V dropped 2 bases and J dropped 3; count of bases not matched to a gene: 3. Germline CDR1 and CDR2: SNHLY and FYNNEI. CDR3 residues: CASSERLAGYEQYF. The CDR3 DNA, read in part, is TGTGCCAGCAGTGAACGCCTAGCGGGCTACGAG.

Points on this clone: The sequence runs out 3 residues before the end of the CDR3; the remainder is reconstructed from the germline J gene. The chain employs TRBV7-4 and TRBJ1-4; possibly TRBD1 for D (5 bases). Trimming left V 2 bases short and J 1 base short, with 14 bases between. The CDR3 contains 17 residues. Germline CDR1 SGHVT, CDR2 SQSDAQ. Partial CDR3 DNA: TGTGCCAGCAGCTTACCCTTCGGGGGGTTAACTAATGAAAAA. Translating gives CASSLPFGGLTNEK. The CDR3 as a whole reads CASSLPFGGLTNEKLFF.

Comment on this clone: The read ends 3 residues shy of where the CDR3 ends; the end is completed using the germline J gene. This chain links TRBV20-1 with TRBJ1-2; D not resolved. The CDR3 extends over 14 amino acids. V was shortened by 3 bases and J by 3 bases, with 14 bases between the two germline ends. Germline V gene sequence: CDR1 DFQATT, CDR2 SNEGSKA (reference sequence). The CDR3 region is CSASVGGAYYGYTF. The sequenced part of the CDR3 DNA is TGCAGTGCTAGTGTTGGCGGAGCCTACTATGGC.